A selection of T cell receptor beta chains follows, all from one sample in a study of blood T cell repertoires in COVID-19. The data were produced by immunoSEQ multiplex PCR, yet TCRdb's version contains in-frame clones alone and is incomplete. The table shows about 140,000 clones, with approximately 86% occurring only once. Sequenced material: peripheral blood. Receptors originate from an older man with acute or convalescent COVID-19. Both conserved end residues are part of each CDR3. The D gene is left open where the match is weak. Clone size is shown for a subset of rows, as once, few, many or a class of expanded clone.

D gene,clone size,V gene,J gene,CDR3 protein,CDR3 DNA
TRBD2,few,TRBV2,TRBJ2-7,CASSPAAGVGYEQYF,TGTGCCAGCAGTCCCGCAGCGGGAGTAGGTTACGAGCAGTACTTC
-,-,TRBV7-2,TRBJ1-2,CASSFGGGYGYTF,TGTGCCAGCAGCTTCGGGGGGGGCTATGGCTACACCTTC
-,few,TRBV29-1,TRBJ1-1,CSVGYRTEAFF,TGCAGCGTTGGATACAGGACTGAAGCTTTCTTT
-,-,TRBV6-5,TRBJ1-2,CASSYVNQGAPGYTF,TGTGCCAGCAGTTACGTCAATCAGGGTGCTCCTGGCTACACCTTC
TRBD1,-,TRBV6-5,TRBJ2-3,CASRSGQAATDTQYF,TGTGCCAGCAGATCCGGACAGGCCGCCACAGATACGCAGTATTTT
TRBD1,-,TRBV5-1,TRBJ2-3,CASSLDRGRDTQYF,TGCGCCAGCAGCTTGGACAGGGGCAGAGATACGCAGTATTTT
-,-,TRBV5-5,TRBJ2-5,CASSGGTFQETQYF,TGTGCCAGCAGCGGGGGGACTTTTCAAGAGACCCAGTACTTC
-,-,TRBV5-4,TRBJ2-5,CASSFNQETQYF,TGTGCCAGCAGCTTTAACCAAGAGACCCAGTACTTC
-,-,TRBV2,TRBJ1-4,CASRATGNEKLFF,TGTGCCAGCAGAGCAACAGGGAATGAAAAACTGTTTTTT
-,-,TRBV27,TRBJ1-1,CASSPTTYPVGGTEAFF,TGTGCCAGCAGTCCAACCACATACCCCGTCGGGGGCACTGAAGCTTTCTTT
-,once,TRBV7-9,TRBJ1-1,CASSRRALGAEAFF,TGTGCCAGCAGCCGCCGAGCCCTAGGAGCTGAAGCTTTCTTT
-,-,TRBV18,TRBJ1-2,CASSSRENTNYGYTF,TGTGCCAGCTCATCCCGGGAGAACACTAACTATGGCTACACCTTC
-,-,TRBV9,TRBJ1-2,CASSVRTAGGYTF,TGTGCCAGCAGCGTCCGGACCGCAGGGGGCTACACCTTC
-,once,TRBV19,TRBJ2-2,CASSIGRGGNTGELFF,TGTGCCAGTAGTATAGGGAGGGGTGGAAACACCGGGGAGCTGTTTTTT
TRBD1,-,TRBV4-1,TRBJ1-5,CASSHLDRGPNQPQHF,TGCGCCAGCAGCCACCTCGACAGGGGGCCCAATCAGCCCCAGCATTTT
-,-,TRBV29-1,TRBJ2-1,CSVVVAGHKQFF,TGCAGCGTTGTCGTGGCGGGGCACAAGCAGTTCTTC
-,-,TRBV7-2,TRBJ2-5,CASSPSSLRGETQYF,TGTGCCAGCAGCCCATCTTCCCTAAGGGGAGAGACCCAGTACTTC
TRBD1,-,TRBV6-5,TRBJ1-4,CASSRDRAFNEKLFF,TGTGCCAGCAGTAGGGACAGGGCGTTTAATGAAAAACTGTTTTTT
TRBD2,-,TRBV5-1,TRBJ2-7,CASSLGAGGPYEQYF,TGCGCCAGCAGCTTGGGAGCGGGGGGCCCCTACGAGCAGTACTTC
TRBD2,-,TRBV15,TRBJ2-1,CATSRDLTTSGRVGEQFF,TGTGCCACCAGCAGAGATCTCACGACTAGCGGGAGAGTAGGTGAGCAGTTCTTC
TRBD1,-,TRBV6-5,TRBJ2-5,CASNGQAQETQYF,TGTGCCAGCAACGGACAGGCTCAAGAGACCCAGTACTTC
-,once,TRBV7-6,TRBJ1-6,CASSLDLGASPLHF,TGTGCCAGCAGCTTAGATTTAGGGGCATCACCCCTCCACTTT
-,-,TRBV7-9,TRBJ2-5,CASSLTYEETQYF,TGTGCCAGCAGCCTTACATACGAAGAGACCCAGTACTTC
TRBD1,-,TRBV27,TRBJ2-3,CASSQLLTGGTDTQYF,TGTGCCAGCAGTCAGCTACTCACAGGGGGGACAGATACGCAGTATTTT
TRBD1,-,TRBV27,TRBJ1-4,CASSLIRDSATNEKLFF,TGTGCCAGCAGTTTAATCAGGGACAGTGCAACTAATGAAAAACTGTTTTTT
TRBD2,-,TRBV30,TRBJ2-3,CACPSLAGGNTQYF,TGTGCCTGCCCTTCCCTAGCGGGAGGGAATACGCAGTATTTT
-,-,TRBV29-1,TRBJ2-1,CSVATGNNEQFF,TGCAGCGTGGCAACGGGTAACAATGAGCAGTTCTTC
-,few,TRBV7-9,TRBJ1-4,CASSLAWDTEKLFF,TGTGCCAGCAGCTTAGCGTGGGACACCGAAAAACTGTTTTTT
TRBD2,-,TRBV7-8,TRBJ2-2,CASRRQTSGNANTGELFF,TGTGCCAGCAGGCGACAGACTAGCGGGAACGCGAACACCGGGGAGCTGTTTTTT
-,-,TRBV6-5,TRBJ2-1,CASSYESPSSYNEQFF,TGTGCCAGCAGTTACGAGTCGCCGAGCTCCTACAATGAGCAGTTCTTC
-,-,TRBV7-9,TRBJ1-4,CASSTTSEKLFF,TGTGCCAGCAGCACCACTTCCGAAAAACTGTTTTTT
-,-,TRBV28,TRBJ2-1,CASRDTYNEQFF,TGTGCCAGCCGGGACACCTACAATGAGCAGTTCTTC
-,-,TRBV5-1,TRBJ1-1,CASSPRRGLGTEAFF,TGCGCCAGCAGCCCCCGAAGGGGGTTGGGCACTGAAGCTTTCTTT
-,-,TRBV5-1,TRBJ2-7,CASSFTGPGSEQYF,TGCGCCAGCAGCTTTACAGGCCCCGGTTCCGAGCAGTACTTC
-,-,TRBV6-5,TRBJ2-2,CASSRLALNTGELFF,TGTGCCAGCAGTCGCCTAGCGTTGAACACCGGGGAGCTGTTTTTT
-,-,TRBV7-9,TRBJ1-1,CASSLGPGNTEAFF,TGTGCCAGCAGCTTAGGCCCGGGGAACACTGAAGCTTTCTTT
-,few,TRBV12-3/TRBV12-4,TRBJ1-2,CASSSTDNYGYTF,TGTGCCAGCAGTTCGACAGATAACTATGGCTACACCTTC
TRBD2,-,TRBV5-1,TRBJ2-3,CASSSSGSSYTQYF,TGCGCCAGCAGCTCTAGCGGATCCTCTTATACGCAGTATTTT
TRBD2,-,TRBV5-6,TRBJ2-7,CASTTSGSLYEQYF,TGTGCCAGCACGACTAGCGGGAGCCTGTACGAGCAGTACTTC
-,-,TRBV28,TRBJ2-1,CASSSGSVSYNEQFF,TGTGCCAGCAGTTCCGGTAGTGTCTCCTACAATGAGCAGTTCTTC
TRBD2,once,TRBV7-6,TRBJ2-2,CASSSGLAGGPDSGELFF,TGTGCCAGCAGCTCCGGACTAGCGGGGGGGCCTGACTCCGGGGAGCTGTTTTTT
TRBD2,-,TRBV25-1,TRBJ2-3,CASSEFAGGTDTQYF,TGTGCCAGCAGTGAATTCGCGGGAGGGACAGATACGCAGTATTTT
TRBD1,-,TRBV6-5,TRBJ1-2,CASSRDRGGYGYTF,TGTGCCAGCAGTCGAGACAGGGGAGGCTATGGCTACACCTTC
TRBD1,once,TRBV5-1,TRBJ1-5,CASSQQGPYSNQPQHF,TGCGCCAGCAGCCAACAGGGGCCCTATAGCAATCAGCCCCAGCATTTT
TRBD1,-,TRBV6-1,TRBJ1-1,CASSEARRGHGTEAFF,TGTGCCAGCAGTGAAGCGCGCAGGGGGCATGGGACTGAAGCTTTCTTT
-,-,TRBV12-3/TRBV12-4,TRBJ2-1,CASSAGGMQFF,TGTGCCAGCAGTGCTGGCGGGATGCAGTTCTTC
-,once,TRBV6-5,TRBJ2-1,CASSERTSQYNEQFF,TGTGCCAGCAGCGAGCGGACTTCCCAATACAATGAGCAGTTCTTC
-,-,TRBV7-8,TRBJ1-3,CASSFTGDSGNTIYF,TGTGCCAGCAGCTTTACAGGTGACTCTGGAAACACCATATATTTT
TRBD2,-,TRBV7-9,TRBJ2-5,CASSLLAGEVETQYF,TGTGCCAGCAGCTTACTAGCGGGAGAGGTAGAGACCCAGTACTTC
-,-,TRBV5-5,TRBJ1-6,CASSLAPGAYNSPLHF,TGTGCCAGCAGCTTGGCACCCGGGGCCTATAATTCACCCCTCCACTTT
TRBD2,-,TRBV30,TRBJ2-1,CAWSLGTGEGEQFF,TGTGCCTGGAGCCTAGGGACCGGGGAGGGTGAGCAGTTCTTC
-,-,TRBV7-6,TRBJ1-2,CASSSGGRDYGYTF,TGTGCCAGCAGCTCCGGTGGCAGGGACTATGGCTACACCTTC
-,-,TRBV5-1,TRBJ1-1,CASTGGQPMNTEAFF,TGCGCCAGCACCGGGGGGCAGCCCATGAACACTGAAGCTTTCTTT
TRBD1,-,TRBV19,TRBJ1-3,CASSIQGAMERNTIYF,TGTGCCAGTAGTATCCAGGGGGCGATGGAGAGAAACACCATATATTTT
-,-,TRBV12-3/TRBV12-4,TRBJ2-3,CASSKRGTDTQYF,TGTGCCAGCAGCAAGCGGGGCACAGATACGCAGTATTTT
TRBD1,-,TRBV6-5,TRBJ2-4,CASSSGQGNIQYF,TGTGCCAGCAGTTCAGGACAGGGGAACATTCAGTACTTC
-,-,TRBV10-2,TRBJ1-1,CASPRWSTVTEAFF,TGCGCCAGCCCCCGTTGGTCGACAGTTACTGAAGCTTTCTTT